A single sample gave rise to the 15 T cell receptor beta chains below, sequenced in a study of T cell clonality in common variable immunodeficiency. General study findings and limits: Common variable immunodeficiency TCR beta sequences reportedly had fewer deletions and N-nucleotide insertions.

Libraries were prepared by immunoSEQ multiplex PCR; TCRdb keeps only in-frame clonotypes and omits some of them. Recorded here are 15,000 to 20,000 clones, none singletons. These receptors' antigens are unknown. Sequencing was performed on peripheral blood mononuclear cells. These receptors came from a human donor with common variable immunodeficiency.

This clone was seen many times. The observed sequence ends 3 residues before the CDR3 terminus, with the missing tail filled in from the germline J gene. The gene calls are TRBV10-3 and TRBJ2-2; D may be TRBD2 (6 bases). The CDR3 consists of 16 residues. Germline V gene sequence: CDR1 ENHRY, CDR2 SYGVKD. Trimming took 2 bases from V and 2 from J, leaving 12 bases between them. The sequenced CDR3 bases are TGTGCCATCAGTGAGGTCGAGCGGGCCAACACCGGGGAG. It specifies CAISEVERANTGE. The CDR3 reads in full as CAISEVERANTGELFF.

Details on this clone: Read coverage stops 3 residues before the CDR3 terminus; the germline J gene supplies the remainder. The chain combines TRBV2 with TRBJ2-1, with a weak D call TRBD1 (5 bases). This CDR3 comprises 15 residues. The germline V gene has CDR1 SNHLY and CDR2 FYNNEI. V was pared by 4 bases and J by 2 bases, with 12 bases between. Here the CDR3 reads CASSVMQGTYNEQFF. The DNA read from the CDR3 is TGTGCCAGCAGTGTGATGCAGGGAACCTACAATGAG.

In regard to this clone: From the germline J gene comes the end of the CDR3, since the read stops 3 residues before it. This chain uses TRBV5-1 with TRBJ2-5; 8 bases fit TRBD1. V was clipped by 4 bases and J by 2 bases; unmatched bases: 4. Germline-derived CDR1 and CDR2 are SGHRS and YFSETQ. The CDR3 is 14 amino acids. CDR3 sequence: CASSQDREQETQYF. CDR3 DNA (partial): TGCGCCAGCAGCCAGGACAGGGAGCAAGAGACC.

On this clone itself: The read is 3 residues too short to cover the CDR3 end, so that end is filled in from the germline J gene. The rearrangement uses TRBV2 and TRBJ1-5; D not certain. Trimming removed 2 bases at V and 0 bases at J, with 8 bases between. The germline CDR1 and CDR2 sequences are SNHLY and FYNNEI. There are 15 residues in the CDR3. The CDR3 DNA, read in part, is TGTGCCAGCAGTGAATTCCTTTATAGCAATCAGCCC. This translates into CASSEFLYSNQP. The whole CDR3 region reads CASSEFLYSNQPQHF.

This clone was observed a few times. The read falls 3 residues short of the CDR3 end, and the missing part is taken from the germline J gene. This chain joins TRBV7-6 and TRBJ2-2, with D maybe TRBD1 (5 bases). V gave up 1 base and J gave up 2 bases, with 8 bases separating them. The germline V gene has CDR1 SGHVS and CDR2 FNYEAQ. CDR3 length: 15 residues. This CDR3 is CASSLGTLNTGELFF. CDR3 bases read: TGTGCCAGCAGCTTAGGGACACTAAACACCGGGGAG.

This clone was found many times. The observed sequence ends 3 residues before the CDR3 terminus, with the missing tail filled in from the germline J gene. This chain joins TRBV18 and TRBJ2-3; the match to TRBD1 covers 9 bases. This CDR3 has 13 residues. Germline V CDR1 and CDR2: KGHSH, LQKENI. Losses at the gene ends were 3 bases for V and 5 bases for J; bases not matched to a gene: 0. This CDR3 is CASSPTGGDTQYF. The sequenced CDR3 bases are TGTGCCAGCTCACCGACAGGGGGAGATACG.

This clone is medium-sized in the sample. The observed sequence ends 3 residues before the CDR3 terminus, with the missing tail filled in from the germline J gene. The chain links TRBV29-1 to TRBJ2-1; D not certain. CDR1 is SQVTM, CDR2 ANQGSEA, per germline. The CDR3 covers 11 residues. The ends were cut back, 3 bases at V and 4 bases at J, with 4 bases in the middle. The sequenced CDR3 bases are TGCAGCGTTGACAGGTACAATGAG. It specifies CSVDRYNE. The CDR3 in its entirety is CSVDRYNEQFF.

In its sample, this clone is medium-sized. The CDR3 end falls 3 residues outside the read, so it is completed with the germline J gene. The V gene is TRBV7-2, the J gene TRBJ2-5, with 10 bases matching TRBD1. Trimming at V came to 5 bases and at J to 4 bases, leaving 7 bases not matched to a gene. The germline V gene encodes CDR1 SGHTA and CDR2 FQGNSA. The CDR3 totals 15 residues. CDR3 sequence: CASSQNGQGGETQYF. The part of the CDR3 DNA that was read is TGTGCCAGCAGCCAGAACGGACAGGGGGGAGAGACC.

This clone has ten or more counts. Here the CDR3 reads CASSLVGVEWNEQFF. The DNA read from the CDR3 is TGTGCCAGCAGCTTAGTAGGGGTTGAGTGGAATGAG. The rearrangement uses TRBV7-2 and TRBJ2-1; tentatively, D is TRBD1 (5 bases). The read terminates 3 residues before the CDR3 end, so the remaining end is supplied by the germline J gene. Germline V gene sequence: CDR1 SGHTA, CDR2 FQGNSA. The CDR3 extends over 15 amino acids. V was shortened by 1 base and J by 7 bases, with 14 bases between the two germline ends.

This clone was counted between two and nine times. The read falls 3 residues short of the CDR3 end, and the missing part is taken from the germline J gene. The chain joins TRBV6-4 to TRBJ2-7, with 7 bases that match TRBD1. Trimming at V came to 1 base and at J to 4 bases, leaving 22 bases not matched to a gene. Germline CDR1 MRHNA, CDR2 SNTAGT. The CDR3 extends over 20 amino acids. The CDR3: CASSDFFGQPGRDSVYEQYF. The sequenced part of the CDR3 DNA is TGTGCCAGCAGTGACTTTTTTGGGCAACCGGGTCGGGACAGTGTATACGAG.

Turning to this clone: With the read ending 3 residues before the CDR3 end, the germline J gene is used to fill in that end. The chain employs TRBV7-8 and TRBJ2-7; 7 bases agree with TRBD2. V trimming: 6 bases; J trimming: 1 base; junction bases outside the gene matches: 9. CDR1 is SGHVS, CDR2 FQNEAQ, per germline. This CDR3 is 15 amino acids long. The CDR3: CASSKVGGKSYEQYF. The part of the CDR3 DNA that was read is TGTGCCAGCAGTAAAGTGGGGGGGAAGTCCTACGAG.

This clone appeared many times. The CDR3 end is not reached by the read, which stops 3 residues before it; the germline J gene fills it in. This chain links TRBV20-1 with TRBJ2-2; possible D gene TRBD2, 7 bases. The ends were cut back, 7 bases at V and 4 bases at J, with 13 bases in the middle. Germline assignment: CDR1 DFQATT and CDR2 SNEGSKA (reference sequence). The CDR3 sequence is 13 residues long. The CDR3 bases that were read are TGCAGTGTAAGGGGGGGCAGCACCGGGGAG. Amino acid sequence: CSVRGGSTGE. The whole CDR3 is CSVRGGSTGELFF.

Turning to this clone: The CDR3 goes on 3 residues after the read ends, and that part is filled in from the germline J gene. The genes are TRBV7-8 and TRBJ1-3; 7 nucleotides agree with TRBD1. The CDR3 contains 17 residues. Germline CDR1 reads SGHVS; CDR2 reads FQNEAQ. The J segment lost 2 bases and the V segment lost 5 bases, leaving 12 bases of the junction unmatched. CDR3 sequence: CASSPLGRGSAGNTIYF. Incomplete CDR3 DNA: TGTGCCAGCAGCCCTTTGGGCAGGGGGTCGGCTGGAAACACC.

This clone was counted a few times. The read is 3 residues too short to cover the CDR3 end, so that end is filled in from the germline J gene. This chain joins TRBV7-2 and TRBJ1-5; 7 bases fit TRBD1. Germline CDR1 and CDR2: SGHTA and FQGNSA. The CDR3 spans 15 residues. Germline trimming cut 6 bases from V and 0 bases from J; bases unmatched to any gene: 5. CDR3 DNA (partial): TGTGCCAGCAGGGTGAGGACAGGTAGCAATCAGCCC. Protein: CASRVRTGSNQP. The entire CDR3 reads CASRVRTGSNQPQHF.

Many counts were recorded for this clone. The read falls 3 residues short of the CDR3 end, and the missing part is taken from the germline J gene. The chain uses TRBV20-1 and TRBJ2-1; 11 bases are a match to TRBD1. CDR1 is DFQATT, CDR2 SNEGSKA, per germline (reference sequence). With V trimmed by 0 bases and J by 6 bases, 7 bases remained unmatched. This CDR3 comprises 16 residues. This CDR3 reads CSARDTGGQGGNEQFF. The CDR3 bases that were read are TGCAGTGCTAGAGATACTGGGGGACAGGGGGGCAATGAG.